Shown below are 3 T cell receptor beta chains from a single sample sequenced in a study of CD8+CD57+ T cells in acquired aplastic anemia. TCR beta VDJ and CDR3 profiles were obtained from a genomic DNA template. TCRdb itself ran the reads through MiXCR, one entry per CDR3 protein. The table records more than 250,000 distinct CDR3 sequences, 56% of them present only once. The sequenced sample consisted of sorted CD4+, CD8+, or CD8+CD57+ T cells (not recorded which) from PBMCs. All receptors come from a human donor with severe aplastic anemia or a healthy control (not recorded which).

On this clonotype: This may arise from a read error, as a much more abundant clone is one base away. The chain has TRBV4-1 and TRBJ1-4; the D is unclear. This CDR3 comprises 14 residues. CDR1 is MGHRA and CDR2 is YSYEKL in the germline V gene. Deletions cut 4 bases from V and 7 bases from J, with 13 bases between. CDR3 protein: CASSPDLEFEKLFF. In DNA, the CDR3 is TGCGCCAGCAGCCCAGATCTAGAGTTTGAAAAACTGTTTTTT.

This chain joins TRBV20-1 and TRBJ2-7; TRBD2 matches 10 bases. The CDR3 has 14 residues. Trimming took 6 bases from V and 0 from J; bases not matched to a gene: 5. Per the germline V gene, CDR1 is DFQATT and CDR2 is SNEGSKA (reference sequence). The CDR3 protein is CSALTSGYSYEQYF. In DNA form, the CDR3 reads TGCAGTGCGCTGACTAGCGGGTACTCCTACGAGCAGTACTTC.

The rearrangement links TRBV24-1 to TRBJ1-2, with 8 bases aligning to TRBD1. This CDR3 is built from 16 residues. The V gene end was trimmed by 0 bases and the J gene end by 1 base; junction bases not matched to a gene: 3. CDR1 and CDR2 from the germline V gene are KGHDR and SFDVKD. This CDR3 reads CATSDLDRGGNYGYTF. CDR3 DNA: TGTGCCACCAGTGATTTGGACAGGGGAGGTAACTATGGCTACACCTTC.